This T cell receptor (beta chain) comes out of a study of T-cell memory formation after mild COVID-19. TCRdb processed the 5' RACE reads anew with MiXCR; each CDR3 protein has one entry. The repertoire holds some 280,000 distinct CDR3 sequences, with around 15% as singletons. This clonotype occurred a few times. V lost 7 bases and J lost 7, with 19 bases in between. From germline, CDR1 is MGHRA and CDR2 YSYEKL. The length of the CDR3 is 14 residues. V is TRBV4-1 and J is TRBJ1-1; no firm D call. The sequencing sample was made of PBMCs or a T cell subset sorted from them (not recorded which). The sequence was obtained from a man aged 18 to 29 who had mild COVID-19 (a few samples of this study predate the infection). Cell type and time point are not known. The DNA of the CDR3 is TGCGCCAGCAACCCAAGCCGTGGTCGGGGTGAAGCTTTCTTT. It codes for CASNPSRGRGEAFF.